This section outlines one TCR beta chain sequence together with its context. It has no known antigen specificity. Base-call qualities are not available, and no considerably larger clone is one nucleotide away. This entry is derived from a study of shared clonotypes between healthy human individuals (dated by TCRdb to between 2020 and 2021). For the wider study: Three men and a couple of women, aged 18 to 49 years, made up the cohort. To estimate repertoire size and how much clonotypes are shared between individuals, the study performed deep sequencing of blood TCR repertoires from a handful of healthy adults. Different laboratories and diverse techniques were used to prepare libraries and sequence TCR repertoires, to increase sequencing depth and limit assay-specific biases. For each donor, three plates each were used for CD4 naive and CD4 memory, two plates were used for CD8 naive, and one plate was used for CD8 memory. Per donor, leukapheresis produced somewhere between about 0.8 and 9.5 billion PBMCs. Broader findings and caveats from the paper: The genetic and exposure-history diversity represented was limited by the small number of donors. Sampling was limited to blood, and TCR repertoires in tissue likely differ from TCR repertoires in blood. Across a handful of donors, around 5% of naive CD4, 3% to 3.5% of naive CD8, 2% to 2.5% of memory CD4, and under 0.45% of memory CD8 clonotypes were shared. Compared with non-shared clonotypes, clonotypes shared by all four sorted-subset donors had higher generation probabilities. Naive subsets generally had larger estimated clonotype richness than memory subsets did. Based on pairwise subsampling, the degree of clonotype sharing among donors was expected to be affected by sequencing depth. Incomplete sequencing was indicated by rarefaction of sorted-subset datasets, despite the large sequencing depth.

V ends up 1 base short and J 5 bases short, with an unmatched junction base count of 9. Sequences LGHNA (CDR1) and YSLEER (CDR2) are obtained from the germline V gene. The CDR3, from cysteine to phenylalanine, totals 16 residues. Only CDR3 DNA remains: 48 bases, in frame from the first base. CD8 naive samples were obtained by positive selection for CCR7 among CD45RO-negative cells, yielding a CD45RA+CCR7+ population from which TemRA cells were excluded. Healthy HIV-negative adults with no recently reported acute infections or vaccinations were included as donors. Only Caucasian adults living in Nashville, Tennessee, USA were represented among the donors. Blood was obtained by leukapheresis, after which PBMCs were separated by Ficoll-Histopaque density gradient centrifugation and cryopreserved in liquid nitrogen vapor phase. Analytical flow cytometry was used to check the purity and quantity of every magnetically sorted T cell population. Genomic DNA was isolated from every sorted fraction and measured by UV absorbance on a Nanodrop 2000c.

Using the deep immunoSEQ assay, TCR CDR3 regions were amplified from genomic DNA by multiplex PCR. Extracted genomic DNA from each cell subset was spread evenly across all wells of several immunoSEQ 96-well plates, with each plate serving as a replicate. Each replicate PCR for sorted subsets received about 220 ng genomic DNA, equal to 30,000 or so T cell genomes. Purified libraries were quantified with a Qubit 3.0 fluorometer, sized on a Bioanalyzer 2100, and re-quantified with the KAPA Library Quantification kit. Each immunoSEQ 96-well plate was sequenced on its own single-read 150-cycle Illumina NextSeq 550 flow cell. Processing in the source paper ran as follows. Because the immunoSEQ output held only junctional sequences and lacked quality scores, the filtering could not match the filtering applied to full-length reads. To assign V/J genes and CDR3, sequences were annotated using PyIR, a Python wrapper for IgBLAST v1.9, with IMGT germline references. Reads with weak V/J assignments (E-value above 1e-6), missing CDR3, stop codons, out-of-frame junctions, or ambiguous translated residues were removed. V3J clonotypes were defined as sequences sharing the same inferred V gene, J gene, and CDR3 amino acid sequence. Percentage overlap between repertoires was calculated by dividing the number of shared unique clonotypes by the size of the smaller repertoire. Richness of each repertoire was evaluated using RTK rarefaction, the Chao1 estimator, and Recon v2.1 estimates of unobserved clonotypes. Generation probabilities for all TCRbeta clonotypes obtained by the gDNA method from a handful of donors were computed using OLGA. The table comes from immuneACCESS by way of TCRdb, which keeps in-frame sequences with V and J called. Part of the clones is missing from these tables; in studies checked, under half for an unresolved V gene and the rest for unknown reasons. V and J calls plus clone size are reproduced from that table; the DNA served to infer D and trimming. The sample data list 2 million to 2.5 million clones, and roughly 95% of these were observed just once. The ten largest clones add up to about 1.1% of the sample.

The TCR originated in a man between 18 and 35 years old in good health. Sequenced material: naive CD8+ T cells sorted from blood. What the cell subset or site label conveys for this sample: CD45RA+CCR7+. The chain links TRBV4-3 with TRBJ2-3; TRBD1 aligns with 7 central bases. The CDR3 region reads CASSQVYDRVRDTQYF. The DNA sequence is given as TGCGCCAGCAGCCAAGTTTATGACAGGGTAAGAGATACGCAGTATTTT.